One and the same sample provided the 2 T cell receptor beta chains below, sequenced in a study of cytomegalovirus exposure and HLA in healthy donors. The PCR ran on 60 Vbeta and 13 Jbeta primers. Clones were sequenced by immunoSEQ multiplex PCR, and TCRdb holds only the in-frame ones, with some missing. In the table there are under 150,000 clones, approximately 85% of which are singletons. Sequencing input: PBMCs. Source of these receptors: a boy younger than 18 in good health and CMV-seronegative.

This sequence joins TRBV5-1 and TRBJ1-1; D is perhaps TRBD1 (6 bases). The CDR3 runs 16 residues. Trimming left V 7 bases short and J 0 bases short, with 19 bases between. Germline CDR1 and CDR2: SGHRS and YFSETQ. CDR3 sequence: CASVAGGGQMNTEAFF. The CDR3 coding sequence is TGCGCCAGCGTGGCCGGGGGGGGGCAGATGAACACTGAAGCTTTCTTT.

In nucleotides, the CDR3 is TGTGCCAGCTCACCGGCAGGGGCGGTATACGAGCAGTACTTC. Translated, it gives CASSPAGAVYEQYF. J is TRBJ2-7 and V is TRBV18, with a weak D call TRBD1 (6 bases). The V end was cut by 3 bases, the J end by 4 bases, with 13 bases between. The CDR3 has 14 amino acids. Germline V gene data show CDR1 as KGHSH and CDR2 as LQKENI.